Below, 17 T cell receptor beta chains from the same sample are listed, as sequenced in a study of multiple sclerosis patients with progressive multifocal leukoencephalopathy. Time point noted: time of PML onset. Repertoires were generated with immunoSEQ multiplex PCR, while TCRdb's copy carries only in-frame clones and drops some. The sample holds about 31,000 clones, 87% seen once. This sample comprised PBMCs, obtained from a patient treated with natalizumab. The receptors were sampled from a woman aged 40 to 50 with progressive multifocal leukoencephalopathy.

V gene TRBV9 combines with J gene TRBJ1-5; D gene ambiguous. Germline V CDR1 and CDR2: SGDLS, YYNGEE. This CDR3 contains 14 residues. Between the trimmed V and J ends, which lost 0 bases and 7 bases, there was a span of 11 bases. Here the CDR3 reads CASSVAPEYQPQHF. In DNA form, the CDR3 reads TGTGCCAGCAGCGTAGCTCCGGAATACCAGCCCCAGCATTTT. The full variable domain, rest sourced from reference TRBV9 and TRBJ1-5, is DSGVTQTPKHLITATGQRVTLRCSPRSGDLSVYWYQQSLDQGLQFLIQYYNGEERAKGNILERFSAQQFPDLHSELNLSSLELGDSALYFCASSVAPEYQPQHFGDGTRLSIL.

This clone was detected only a few times. V and J are TRBV21-1 and TRBJ2-5. TRBV21-1 is deemed a pseudogene. CDR3 length: 12 residues. The CDR3 coding sequence is TGTGCCAGCAGCTTACCGTCAGAGACCCAGTACTTC. Translated: CASSLPSETQYF.

The gene calls are TRBV7-2 and TRBJ1-1; TRBD1 agrees at 7 bases. After removal of 3 bases from V and 1 base from J, the junction contained 8 bases not matched to a gene. Germline V CDR1 and CDR2: SGHTA, FQGNSA. The CDR3 has 16 residues. CDR3 sequence reads: CASSFTGVVSNTEAFF. CDR3 nucleotide sequence: TGTGCCAGCAGCTTTACAGGGGTAGTATCGAACACTGAAGCTTTCTTT.

V usage is TRBV7-3 and J usage is TRBJ2-1, with 9 bases matching TRBD2. There are 13 residues in the CDR3. Per germline, CDR1 SGHTA and CDR2 FQGTGA. J gave up 5 bases and V 5 bases, and 1 base lay outside the gene matches. This CDR3 reads CASSIAGDNEQFF. The CDR3 region has the DNA TGTGCCAGCAGCATAGCGGGAGACAATGAGCAGTTCTTC. Full variable domain (rest looked up from reference TRBV7-3 and TRBJ2-1): GAGVSQTPSNKVTEKGKYVELRCDPISGHTALYWYRQSLGQGPEFLIYFQGTGAADDSGLPNDRFFAVRPEGSVSTLKIQRTERGDSAVYLCASSIAGDNEQFFGPGTRLTVL.

J is TRBJ2-7 and V is TRBV15, with 12 bases aligning to TRBD2. The germline CDR1 and CDR2 sequences are LNHNV and YYDKDF (reference sequence). There are 13 residues in the CDR3. V lost 7 bases and J lost 5; bases outside the gene matches: 3. CDR3 sequence: CATKLAGGHEQYF. CDR3 sequence (DNA): TGTGCCACCAAACTAGCGGGAGGCCACGAGCAGTACTTC.

This clone showed up just once. This chain uses TRBV7-2 with TRBJ2-1; D is perhaps TRBD2 (5 bases). The CDR3 extends over 17 amino acids. CDR1 SGHTA and CDR2 FQGNSA come from the germline V gene. V was shortened by 1 base and J by 5 bases, with 18 bases between the two germline ends. CDR3 region: CASSLGRGPLAHNEQFF. The CDR3 nucleotides are TGTGCCAGCAGCTTAGGGAGAGGTCCCCTAGCCCACAATGAGCAGTTCTTC.

V gene TRBV28 combines with J gene TRBJ2-6; D is ambiguous. CDR3 length: 12 residues. CDR1 is MDHEN and CDR2 is SYDVKM in the germline V gene. The germline V and J ends were trimmed by 5 bases and 3 bases, with 2 bases remaining between them. CDR3 protein: CASSLGANVLTF. The CDR3 DNA follows: TGTGCCAGCAGTCTTGGGGCCAACGTCCTGACTTTC.

The sample holds one count of this clone. V usage is TRBV7-6 and J usage is TRBJ2-1; 11 positions match TRBD2. The germline V gene has CDR1 SGHVS and CDR2 FNYEAQ. The CDR3 totals 14 residues. Losses at the gene ends were 6 bases for V and 4 bases for J; bases not matched to a gene: 2. This CDR3 reads CASRVAGGYNEQFF. The CDR3 bases are TGTGCCAGCAGGGTAGCGGGGGGGTACAATGAGCAGTTCTTC.

The V call is TRBV19, the J call TRBJ2-1; the match to TRBD2 covers 13 bases. The CDR3 runs to 16 residues. From germline, CDR1 is LNHDA and CDR2 SQIVND (reference sequence). V trimming: 0 bases; J trimming: 7 bases; junction bases outside the gene matches: 3. CDR3 sequence: CASSIDRLAGGNEQFF. CDR3 coding DNA: TGTGCCAGTAGTATAGATCGACTAGCGGGAGGAAATGAGCAGTTCTTC. The full variable domain, with the rest looked up from reference TRBV19 and TRBJ2-1, is DGGITQSPKYLFRKEGQNVTLSCEQNLNHDAMYWYRQDPGQGLRLIYYSQIVNDFQKGDIAEGYSVSREKKESFPLTVTSAQKNPTAFYLCASSIDRLAGGNEQFFGPGTRLTVL.

J is TRBJ2-7 and V is TRBV27; D remains unclear. Trimming cost V 5 bases and J 0 bases, with 11 bases left between them. This CDR3 has 14 residues. Per the germline V gene, CDR1 is MNHEY and CDR2 is SMNVEV (reference sequence). This CDR3 reads CASSNRRLSYEQYF. The DNA for the CDR3 is TGTGCCAGCAGTAACCGTCGGCTCTCCTACGAGCAGTACTTC.

This clone was seen only a few times. This chain joins TRBV19 and TRBJ1-4; D is possibly TRBD1 (6 bases). V lost 4 bases, J lost 2 bases, and 11 bases lay in between. Germline lookup yields CDR1 LNHDA and CDR2 SQIVND (reference sequence). The CDR3 is 15 amino acids. Here the CDR3 reads CASSSRGRTNEKLFF. As DNA, the CDR3 is TGTGCCAGTAGTAGCCGGGGGCGGACTAATGAAAAACTGTTTTTT.

The chain carries TRBV14 and TRBJ2-3, with no clear D. This CDR3 has 16 residues. V dropped 2 bases and J dropped 3 bases, with 15 bases sitting between them. Looked up from germline, CDR1 is SGHDN and CDR2 is FVKESK. In DNA, the CDR3 is TGTGCCAGCAGCCAAAGTCATGGGGTCGGTACAGATACGCAGTATTTT. Its translation: CASSQSHGVGTDTQYF.

This clone has only a few counts. This chain links TRBV11-3 with TRBJ2-2; 12 nucleotides agree with TRBD2. With 4 bases clipped from V and 7 bases from J, the junction kept 4 bases outside the gene matches. Germline CDR1 and CDR2: SGHNT and YENEEA. This CDR3 contains 15 residues. Written as DNA, the CDR3 is TGTGCCAGCAGCTCCACTAGCGGGAGGCACGGGGAGCTGTTTTTT. Its protein is CASSSTSGRHGELFF.

The J gene is TRBJ1-2, the V gene TRBV4-2; 8 bases are a match to TRBD1. The CDR3 covers 14 residues. Germline assignment: CDR1 LGHNA and CDR2 YNFKEQ. V gave up 4 bases and J gave up 1 base; unmatched junction bases: 2. CDR3 coding DNA: TGTGCCAGCAGCCGCGGACAGGGTAACTATGGCTACACCTTC. It yields the protein CASSRGQGNYGYTF.

This clone was seen more than once but under ten times. The rearrangement uses TRBV19 and TRBJ1-1, with unresolved D. This CDR3 region has 14 residues. Trimming left V 6 bases short and J 3 bases short, with 14 bases between. Germline CDR1 LNHDA, CDR2 SQIVND (reference sequence). CDR3 loop: CASSHFKWDTEAFF. The DNA for the CDR3 is TGTGCCAGTAGCCATTTTAAATGGGACACTGAAGCTTTCTTT.

The chain links TRBV4-2 to TRBJ2-3; 11 positions agree with TRBD2. This CDR3 is 16 amino acids long. Germline CDR1 reads LGHNA; CDR2 reads YNFKEQ. V trimming: 0 bases; J trimming: 4 bases; junction bases outside the gene matches: 3. The CDR3 bases are TGTGCCAGCAGCCAAGATACTAGCGGGAGACCAGATACGCAGTATTTT. Amino acid sequence: CASSQDTSGRPDTQYF.

This chain links TRBV4-1 with TRBJ1-5; D gene unclear. Germline lookup yields CDR1 MGHRA and CDR2 YSYEKL. Trimming pared 11 bases from V and 9 bases from J, leaving 23 bases between. This CDR3 region has 14 residues. The CDR3, as DNA: TGCGCCGCAGCAAAGACGGACGGCATGGGGCCCCAGCATTTT. It translates to CAAAKTDGMGPQHF.